This T cell receptor beta chain comes out of a study of control samples from healthy donors and cancer patients. The CDR3 loop spans 13 amino acids. V shed 6 bases and J shed 6 bases, with 13 bases lying between them. Profiling relied on immunoSEQ multiplex PCR, and the TCRdb table lists in-frame clones only, not all of them. The table records around 82,000 clones, 75% to 90% of them present only once. The clonotype was recovered from a man in his forties or fifties in good health. The chain uses TRBV12-3 or TRBV12-4 and TRBJ2-3; D remains ambiguous. The sample consisted of blood. Here the CDR3 reads CASSLNRADTQYF. In DNA, the CDR3 is TGTGCCAGCAGCCTAAACCGTGCGGATACGCAGTATTTT.